Listed below are T cell receptor beta chains from one sample, sequenced in a study of OX40 agonist ivuxolimab in advanced cancers. The protocol was immunoSEQ multiplex PCR, while the TCRdb copy is restricted to in-frame clones and leaves out a portion. The sample lists about 59,000 clones, around 85% occurring once. The sequencing here drew on CD4+ or CD8+ T cells sorted from blood, taken in a trial of the OX40 agonist ivuxolimab. The receptors originated from an adult with an advanced solid tumor such as melanoma, head and neck, liver or kidney cancer. Each CDR3 is given with its conserved first and last residue. D genes are given only for firm matches. Size tells how often a clone was seen (once, few, many) or the class of an expanded clone, and some rows leave it out.

-	TRBV30	-	TRBJ1-2	TGTGCCTGGAGTCGCCAGGGTGGCTCTAACTATGGCTACACCTTC	CAWSRQGGSNYGYTF
-	TRBV9	-	TRBJ2-5	TGTGCCAGCAGCGTAGGGTTGGGAACAGTCCAAGAGACCCAGTACTTC	CASSVGLGTVQETQYF
-	TRBV18	-	TRBJ2-7	TGTGCCAGCTCAGTTTTACACGAGCAGTACTTC	CASSVLHEQYF
-	TRBV6-1	-	TRBJ2-7	TGTGCCAGCAGTGTAGAGGGAGGGGGTACCTACGAGCAGTACTTC	CASSVEGGGTYEQYF
-	TRBV7-8	TRBD2	TRBJ2-5	TGTGCCAGCAGCCCACCGACTAGCGGGGCGCCATCTCTGAACTTC	CASSPPTSGAPSLNF
-	TRBV2	TRBD2	TRBJ2-1	TGTGCCAGCAAACCGGGACTAGCGGGAGTGGGGTACAATGAGCAGTTCTTC	CASKPGLAGVGYNEQFF
-	TRBV29-1	TRBD1	TRBJ1-1	TGCAGCGTTGACGGGACAGGGGTGGGCATGAACACTGAAGCTTTCTTT	CSVDGTGVGMNTEAFF
-	TRBV21-1	-	TRBJ1-1	TGTGCCAGCAGCAAACCGGGACAGGGCTGTTATAGGATTCGGACTGAAGCTTTCTTT	CASSKPGQGCYRIRTEAFF
-	TRBV5-1	-	TRBJ2-1	TGCGCCAGCAGCTTGGAGCGGAGCTCCTACAATGAGCAGTTCTTC	CASSLERSSYNEQFF
-	TRBV7-3	TRBD1	TRBJ2-2	TGTGCCAGCAGCTCCACAGGGGGCTGGGTCCCGGGGGAGCTGTTTTTT	CASSSTGGWVPGELFF
-	TRBV29-1	TRBD2	TRBJ2-7	TGCAGCGCAGGGAGGGGCGGGGAGACGGAGCAGTACTTC	CSAGRGGETEQYF
once	TRBV6-1	-	TRBJ2-3	TGTGCCAACTCATTTGGGGGGAGCACAGATACGCAGTATTTT	CANSFGGSTDTQYF
-	TRBV29-1	-	TRBJ2-1	TGCAGCGCTTCAGGCGGGGCCGACGGGAATGAGCAGTTCTTC	CSASGGADGNEQFF
-	TRBV6-1	-	TRBJ2-5	TGTGCCAGCGATAAGTGGGGTGCGGAGACCCAGTACTTC	CASDKWGAETQYF
few	TRBV11-3	-	TRBJ2-3	TGTGCCAGCAGCTTAAGGGGGTTAGGGACAGATACGCAGTATTTT	CASSLRGLGTDTQYF
-	TRBV5-4	TRBD1	TRBJ1-2	TGTGCCAGCAGGGACGGGACAGGGGTACTTCTGGGTGGCTACACCTTC	CASRDGTGVLLGGYTF
-	TRBV7-2	-	TRBJ1-2	TGTGCCAGCAGCTTAGCACCGGGACGGGGACCCTATGGCTACACCTTC	CASSLAPGRGPYGYTF
once	TRBV5-1	TRBD2	TRBJ2-7	TGCGCCAGCAGCGGGGTAGCGGGAACCTCCCAACTACGGGAGCAGTACTTC	CASSGVAGTSQLREQYF
few	TRBV2	-	TRBJ1-6	TGTGCCAGCAGTCCCGGGACGGGGAATTCACCCCTCCACTTT	CASSPGTGNSPLHF
-	TRBV29-1	-	TRBJ2-3	TGCAGCGTTGAAAGCGGGACACGCACAGATACGCAGTATTTT	CSVESGTRTDTQYF
-	TRBV9	TRBD1	TRBJ1-5	TGTGCCAGCAGCGCGGGACAGGCTGGCAATCAGCCCCAGCATTTT	CASSAGQAGNQPQHF
-	TRBV11-3	TRBD2	TRBJ2-3	TGTGCCAGCAGCGTAAGCGGGGGGGTAGATACGCAGTATTTT	CASSVSGGVDTQYF
-	TRBV5-8	-	TRBJ1-5	TGTGCCAGCAGCCCGAGGAGGGGGTCCCCCAATAATCAGCCCCAGCATTTT	CASSPRRGSPNNQPQHF
-	TRBV2	-	TRBJ2-1	TGTGCCAGCAGCAGACTCGTTTCCTACAATGAGCAGTTCTTC	CASSRLVSYNEQFF
-	TRBV6-5	-	TRBJ2-2	TGTGCCAGCAGTTCGACGGGGAACACCGGGGAGCTGTTTTTT	CASSSTGNTGELFF
-	TRBV15	-	TRBJ2-3	TGTGCCACCAGGGAGGGAACAGATACGCAGTATTTT	CATREGTDTQYF
-	TRBV5-8	-	TRBJ1-4	TGTGCCAGCAGCTTGGCTCAAGGGTGGACTAATGAAAAACTGTTTTTT	CASSLAQGWTNEKLFF
-	TRBV27	-	TRBJ2-6	TGTGCCAGCAGTTTCTACAAACAGGGAACTGGGGCCAACGTCCTGACTTTC	CASSFYKQGTGANVLTF
-	TRBV7-9	-	TRBJ2-5	TGTGCCAGCAGCTTAGCAGGGGCCGAGACCCAGTACTTC	CASSLAGAETQYF
-	TRBV7-2	TRBD1	TRBJ1-2	TGTGCCAGCAGCCCCCGGACAGGCGACCTATCTGGCTACACCTTC	CASSPRTGDLSGYTF
-	TRBV19	-	TRBJ2-7	TGTGCCAGTTCTGGACCGGGCGAGCAGTACTTC	CASSGPGEQYF
-	TRBV7-3	TRBD1	TRBJ1-2	TGTGCCAGCAGCTTGGGACAGGGTAACTATGGCTACACCTTC	CASSLGQGNYGYTF
-	TRBV11-2	-	TRBJ1-2	TGTGCCAGCAGCTTAGGTACGACGATCTATGGCTACACCTTC	CASSLGTTIYGYTF
-	TRBV6-1	TRBD1	TRBJ2-1	TGTGCCAGCAGTGACCGGGACAGGGGTAGGAATGAGCAGTTCTTC	CASSDRDRGRNEQFF
-	TRBV6-5	-	TRBJ1-2	TGTGCCAGCAGTCGAACGGCGGGGCGCGGCTATGGCTACACCTTC	CASSRTAGRGYGYTF
-	TRBV28	-	TRBJ2-5	TGTGCCAGCAGTTTATTGGAAACCCAGTACTTC	CASSLLETQYF
-	TRBV6-1	-	TRBJ2-1	TGTGCCAGCAGTGATCAGCTCGGCTCCTACAATGAGCAGTTCTTC	CASSDQLGSYNEQFF
-	TRBV13	-	TRBJ2-3	TGTGCCAGCAGCTTAGTACCTGCTAGCACAGATACGCAGTATTTT	CASSLVPASTDTQYF
-	TRBV7-3	TRBD2	TRBJ2-3	TGTGCCAGCAGCCGAGGGACTAGCGGGGGGGCAAGGTCAGATACGCAGTATTTT	CASSRGTSGGARSDTQYF
-	TRBV11-2	-	TRBJ2-7	TGTGCCAGCAGCTTAGCACTAGAAAGGTCCTACGAGCAGTACTTC	CASSLALERSYEQYF
-	TRBV6-5	-	TRBJ1-6	TGTGCCAGCAGCCGGGCTCGGGATTCACCCCTCCACTTT	CASSRARDSPLHF
-	TRBV10-2	-	TRBJ1-5	TGCGCCAGCAGTGAGGAGGACTCTAGCAATCAGCCCCAGCATTTT	CASSEEDSSNQPQHF
-	TRBV6-5	TRBD1	TRBJ1-2	TGTGCCAGCAGTCCGCCGGGACAGATCTATGGCTACACCTTC	CASSPPGQIYGYTF
-	TRBV2	-	TRBJ1-3	TGTGCCAGCAGGGCGGACAGAAGCTCTGGAAACACCATATATTTT	CASRADRSSGNTIYF
-	TRBV6-5	-	TRBJ1-1	TGTGCCAGCAGTTACTCTCAGGGGAACACTGAAGCTTTCTTT	CASSYSQGNTEAFF
-	TRBV5-6	TRBD2	TRBJ2-1	TGTGCCAGCAGGGATAGCGGGACATACAATGAGCAGTTCTTC	CASRDSGTYNEQFF
-	TRBV28	TRBD2	TRBJ2-7	TGTGCCAGCAGCCCGCGGGGGAAGCAGTACTTC	CASSPRGKQYF
-	TRBV7-9	TRBD2	TRBJ2-1	TGTGCCACTAGGGGTAGCGGAGCGGGGAATGAGCAGTTCTTC	CATRGSGAGNEQFF
-	TRBV7-7	TRBD1	TRBJ2-1	TGTGCTAGCAGCTTAGAAAGACAGGGGAAGCAGTTCTTC	CASSLERQGKQFF
-	TRBV5-4	TRBD2	TRBJ2-7	TGTGCCAGCAGCTTGGCCAGCAGCGGGGGCTCCTACGAGCAGTACTTC	CASSLASSGGSYEQYF
-	TRBV30	-	TRBJ2-1	TGTGCCTGGAACTACGGGACTTCCTCCTACAATGAGCAGTTCTTC	CAWNYGTSSYNEQFF
-	TRBV27	TRBD2	TRBJ2-1	TGTGCCAGCAAGAGGGCGGGGGGTCACAATGAGCAGTTCTTC	CASKRAGGHNEQFF